Ten or more counts support the clone carrying this T cell receptor (beta chain). Its antigen remains unidentified. The entry originates in a study of T cells after yellow fever vaccination. General study points: Among primary-vaccination clones, most reappeared after the booster, at just under 98% for CD4 and around 91% for CD8. Faster peaking, at day 5 versus 15, marked a secondary response that was weaker. The bulk population could contribute abundant contaminating clonotypes to FACS-sorted repertoires.

The CDR3 contains 16 residues. Germline values: CDR1 SGHTA, CDR2 FQGTGA. Trimming shortened V by 5 bases and J by 0 bases, and 16 bases separated the two germline ends. The 5'RACE template-switching step produced TCR cDNA and added a universal primer site and UMIs. In TCRdb, the 5' RACE reads were re-called with MiXCR into one record per CDR3 protein. This sample has 250,000 or so distinct CDR3 sequences, with roughly 4% found just once. This clonotype was obtained from a man aged 18 to 35 who received the YFV17D yellow fever vaccine. This chain uses TRBV7-3 with TRBJ1-1, with D possibly being TRBD1 (5 bases). Here the sequenced sample was PBMCs, taken 15 days after the yellow fever booster vaccination. The CDR3 region has the DNA TGTGCCAGCAGCCCCCAGGCAGGGTCTTTGAACACTGAAGCTTTCTTT. It codes for CASSPQAGSLNTEAFF.